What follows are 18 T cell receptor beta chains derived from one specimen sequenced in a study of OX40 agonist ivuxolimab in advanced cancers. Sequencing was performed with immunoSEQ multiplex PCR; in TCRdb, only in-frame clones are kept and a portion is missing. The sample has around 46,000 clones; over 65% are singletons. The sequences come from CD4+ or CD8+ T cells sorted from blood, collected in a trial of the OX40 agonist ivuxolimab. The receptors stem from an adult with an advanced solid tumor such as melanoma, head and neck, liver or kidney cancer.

CDR3 in amino acids: CASSPRLVQELRAKETQYF. In DNA form, the CDR3 reads TGTGCCAGCAGCCCCAGACTAGTACAAGAGTTGAGGGCAAAGGAGACCCAGTACTTC. This rearrangement joins TRBV11-3 to TRBJ2-5, with a possible D match to TRBD2 (6 bases). V dropped 5 bases and J dropped 5 bases, with 30 bases sitting between them. The CDR3 is made up of 19 amino acids. Germline V gene lookup returns CDR1 SGHNT and CDR2 YENEEA.

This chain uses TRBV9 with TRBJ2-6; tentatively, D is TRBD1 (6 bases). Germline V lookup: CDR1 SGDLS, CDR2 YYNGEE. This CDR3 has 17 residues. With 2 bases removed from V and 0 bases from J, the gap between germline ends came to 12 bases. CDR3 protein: CASSVMTGLSGANVLTF. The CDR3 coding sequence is TGTGCCAGCAGCGTCATGACAGGTCTCTCTGGGGCCAACGTCCTGACTTTC.

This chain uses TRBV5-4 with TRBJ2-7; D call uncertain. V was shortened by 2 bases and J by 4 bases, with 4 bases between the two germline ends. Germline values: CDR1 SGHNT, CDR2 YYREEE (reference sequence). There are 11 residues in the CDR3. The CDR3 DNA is TGTGCCAGCAGCTTCGGTTACGAGCAGTACTTC. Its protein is CASSFGYEQYF.

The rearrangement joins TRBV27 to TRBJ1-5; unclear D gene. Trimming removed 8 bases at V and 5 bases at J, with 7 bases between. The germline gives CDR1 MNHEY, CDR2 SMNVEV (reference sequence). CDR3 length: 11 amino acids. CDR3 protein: CASGFDQPQHF. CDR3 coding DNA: TGTGCCAGCGGGTTTGATCAGCCCCAGCATTTT.

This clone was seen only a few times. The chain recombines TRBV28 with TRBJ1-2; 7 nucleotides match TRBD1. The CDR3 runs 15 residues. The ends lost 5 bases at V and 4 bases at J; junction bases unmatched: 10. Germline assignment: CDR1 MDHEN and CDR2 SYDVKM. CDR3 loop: CASSIHRGVGYGYTF. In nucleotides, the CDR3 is TGTGCCAGCAGTATACACAGGGGAGTGGGCTATGGCTACACCTTC.

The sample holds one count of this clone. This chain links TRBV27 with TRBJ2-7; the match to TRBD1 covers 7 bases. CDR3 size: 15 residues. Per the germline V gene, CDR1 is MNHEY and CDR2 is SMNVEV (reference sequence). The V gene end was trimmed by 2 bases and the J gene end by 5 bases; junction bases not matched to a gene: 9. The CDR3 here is CASSLDGTVAHEQYF. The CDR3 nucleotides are TGTGCCAGCAGTTTAGATGGGACAGTCGCCCACGAGCAGTACTTC.

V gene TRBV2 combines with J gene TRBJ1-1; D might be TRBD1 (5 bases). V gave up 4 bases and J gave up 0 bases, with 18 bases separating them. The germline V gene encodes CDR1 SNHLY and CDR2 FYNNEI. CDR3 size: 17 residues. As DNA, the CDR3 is TGTGCCAGCAGTGGGGAGGCCGGGACGGGAATGAACACTGAAGCTTTCTTT. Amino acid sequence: CASSGEAGTGMNTEAFF.

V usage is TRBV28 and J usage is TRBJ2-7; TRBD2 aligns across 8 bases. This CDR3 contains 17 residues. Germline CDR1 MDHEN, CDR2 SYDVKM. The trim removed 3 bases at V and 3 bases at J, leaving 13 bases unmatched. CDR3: CASSFQVGGLEDYEQYF. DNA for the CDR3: TGTGCCAGCAGTTTTCAGGTTGGGGGACTAGAGGACTACGAGCAGTACTTC.

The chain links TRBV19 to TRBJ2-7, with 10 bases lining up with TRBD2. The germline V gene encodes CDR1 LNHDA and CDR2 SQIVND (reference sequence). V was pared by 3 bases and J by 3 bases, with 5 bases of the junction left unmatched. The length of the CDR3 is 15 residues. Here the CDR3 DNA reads TGTGCCAGTAGTATGGGGACTAGCGTGAACTACGAGCAGTACTTC. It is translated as CASSMGTSVNYEQYF.

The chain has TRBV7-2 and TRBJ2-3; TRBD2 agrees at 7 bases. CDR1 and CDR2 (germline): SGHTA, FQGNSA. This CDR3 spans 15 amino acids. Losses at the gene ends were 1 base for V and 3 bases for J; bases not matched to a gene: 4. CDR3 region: CASSLVGGRTDTQYF. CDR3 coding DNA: TGTGCCAGCAGCTTAGTTGGCGGGAGAACAGATACGCAGTATTTT.

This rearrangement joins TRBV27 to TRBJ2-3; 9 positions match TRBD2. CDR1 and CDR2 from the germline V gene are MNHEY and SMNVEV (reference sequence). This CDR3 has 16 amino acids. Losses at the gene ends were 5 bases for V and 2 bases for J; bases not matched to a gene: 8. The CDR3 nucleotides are TGTGCCAGCAGTCCGGGGACTAGCAGATTCACAGATACGCAGTATTTT. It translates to CASSPGTSRFTDTQYF.

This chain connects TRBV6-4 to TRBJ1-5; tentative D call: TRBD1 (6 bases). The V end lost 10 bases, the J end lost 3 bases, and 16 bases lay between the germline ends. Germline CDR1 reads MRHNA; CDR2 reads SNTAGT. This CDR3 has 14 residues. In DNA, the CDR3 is TGTGCCAAGATTACAGGGAGGCACAATCAGCCCCAGCATTTT. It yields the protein CAKITGRHNQPQHF.

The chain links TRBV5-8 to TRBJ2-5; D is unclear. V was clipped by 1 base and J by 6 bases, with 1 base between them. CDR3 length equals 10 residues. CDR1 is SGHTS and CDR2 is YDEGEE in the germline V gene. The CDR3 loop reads CASSLKTQYF. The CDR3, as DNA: TGTGCCAGCAGCTTGAAGACCCAGTACTTC.

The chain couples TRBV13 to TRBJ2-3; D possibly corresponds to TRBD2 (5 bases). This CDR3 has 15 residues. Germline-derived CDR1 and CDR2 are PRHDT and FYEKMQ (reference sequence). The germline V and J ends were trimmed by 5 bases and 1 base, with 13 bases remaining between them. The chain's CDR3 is CASSMDLIGTDTQYF. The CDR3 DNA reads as TGTGCCAGCAGCATGGACTTAATCGGCACAGATACGCAGTATTTT.

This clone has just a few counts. CDR3 protein: CASSYKGYAFSYEQYF. CDR3 sequence (DNA): TGTGCCAGCAGTTACAAGGGGTACGCATTCTCCTACGAGCAGTACTTC. The V and J genes are TRBV7-3 and TRBJ2-7, with D perhaps TRBD1 (5 bases). This CDR3 region has 16 residues. Trimming left V 6 bases short and J 0 bases short, with 18 bases between. Germline assignment: CDR1 SGHTA and CDR2 FQGTGA. Full variable domain (remainder filled in from reference TRBV7-3 and TRBJ2-7): GAGVSQTPSNKVTEKGKYVELRCDPISGHTALYWYRQSLGQGPEFLIYFQGTGAADDSGLPNDRFFAVRPEGSVSTLKIQRTERGDSAVYLCASSYKGYAFSYEQYFGPGTRLTVT.

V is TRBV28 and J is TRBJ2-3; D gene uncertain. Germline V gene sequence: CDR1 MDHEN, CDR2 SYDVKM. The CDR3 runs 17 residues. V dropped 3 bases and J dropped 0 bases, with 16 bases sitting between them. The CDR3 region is CASSLSFGLTSTDTQYF. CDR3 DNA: TGTGCCAGCAGTTTGTCTTTCGGCTTGACTAGCACAGATACGCAGTATTTT.

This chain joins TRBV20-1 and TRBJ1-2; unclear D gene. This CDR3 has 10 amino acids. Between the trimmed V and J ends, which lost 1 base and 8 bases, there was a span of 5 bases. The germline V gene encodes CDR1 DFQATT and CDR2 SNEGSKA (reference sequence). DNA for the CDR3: TGCAGTGCTAGAGGCGAAGGCTACACCTTC. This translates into CSARGEGYTF.

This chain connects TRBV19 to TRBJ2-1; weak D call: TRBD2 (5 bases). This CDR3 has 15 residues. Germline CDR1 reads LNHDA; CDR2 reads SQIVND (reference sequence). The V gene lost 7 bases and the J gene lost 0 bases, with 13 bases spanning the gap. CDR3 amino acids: CASTLSGSSYNEQFF. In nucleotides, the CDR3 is TGTGCCAGTACCCTGAGCGGCAGCTCCTACAATGAGCAGTTCTTC.